This T cell receptor beta chain came from a study of monozygotic twins with cystic fibrosis. This CDR3 has 14 amino acids. Trimming took 5 bases from V and 2 from J; bases not matched to a gene: 5. Germline V CDR1 and CDR2: MRHNA, SNTAGT. Libraries were prepared by immunoSEQ multiplex PCR; TCRdb keeps only in-frame clonotypes and omits some of them. The sample contains 30,000 to 35,000 clones, roughly 66% of which appear only once. Sequencing was done on a sample of blood. The chain uses TRBV6-4 and TRBJ2-7; 8 nucleotides agree with TRBD2. The sequence was obtained from a girl aged 10 to 17 with cystic fibrosis. CDR3 sequence (DNA): TGTGCCAGCAGTAGGCGGGAGGCCCCCTACGAGCAGTACGTC. Protein: CASSRREAPYEQYV.